Each of the 21 T cell receptor beta chains below was sequenced from the same sample in a study of identical twins. MiXCR, run by TCRdb on the 5' RACE reads, gives a single entry per CDR3 protein. The sample shows 260,000 or so distinct CDR3 sequences, 6% to 8.5% of them seen only once. These data also formed part of another study, on yellow fever vaccine responses in identical twins.

Specimen: CD8+ T cells sorted from blood. The receptors originated from a woman in her late teens or twenties in good health.

This clonotype occurred a few times. The rearrangement links TRBV25-1 to TRBJ2-2; possible D gene TRBD1, 6 bases. Per germline, CDR1 MGHDK and CDR2 SYGVNS. Trimming took off 10 bases at V and 1 base at J, with 13 bases between the two ends. The CDR3 extends over 14 amino acids. The CDR3 region has the DNA TGTGCCACCGAGGACAGCCTGAACACCGGGGAGCTGTTTTTT. Its translation is CATEDSLNTGELFF.

This clonotype was counted at least ten times. This sequence joins TRBV3-1 and TRBJ2-2; the match to TRBD1 covers 8 bases. Germline-derived CDR1 and CDR2 are LGHDT and YNNKEL (reference sequence). Trimming at V came to 8 bases and at J to 1 base, leaving 9 bases not matched to a gene. This CDR3 region has 16 residues. The CDR3 reads CASFGQGQRNTGELFF. In nucleotides, the CDR3 is TGTGCCAGCTTCGGACAGGGCCAGCGGAACACCGGGGAGCTGTTTTTT.

The V and J genes are TRBV6-5 and TRBJ1-1, with D maybe TRBD1 (5 bases). Per germline, CDR1 MNHEY and CDR2 SVGAGI. The CDR3 length is 14 residues. Trimming removed 0 bases from V and 5 bases from J, with 10 bases in between. Here the CDR3 reads CASSYSRGRTEAFF. The DNA for the CDR3 is TGTGCCAGCAGTTACTCGAGGGGAAGGACTGAAGCTTTCTTT.

This clonotype came up a few times. J is TRBJ2-5 and V is TRBV29-1, with D tentatively TRBD1 (7 bases). The CDR3 covers 16 residues. CDR1 is SQVTM and CDR2 is ANQGSEA in the germline V gene. The V gene lost 0 bases and the J gene lost 7 bases, with 21 bases spanning the gap. The CDR3 is CSVEEPTGTRQGTQYF. The CDR3 DNA is TGCAGCGTTGAAGAGCCAACCGGGACTCGACAGGGGACCCAGTACTTC.

This chain links TRBV2 with TRBJ2-5; maybe TRBD1 (6 bases). The CDR3 is made up of 18 amino acids. Looked up from germline, CDR1 is SNHLY and CDR2 is FYNNEI. The V end was cut by 1 base, the J end by 2 bases, with 20 bases between. The CDR3 here is CASSEESGVLGRQETQYF. The CDR3 bases are TGTGCCAGCAGTGAAGAGTCAGGGGTTTTGGGAAGGCAAGAGACCCAGTACTTC.

V gene TRBV28 combines with J gene TRBJ2-7, with unresolved D. With 7 bases removed from V and 0 bases from J, the gap between germline ends came to 16 bases. The CDR3 is 15 amino acids. Germline lookup yields CDR1 MDHEN and CDR2 SYDVKM. CDR3 in amino acids: CASTPTVKSSYEQYV. The CDR3 DNA reads TGTGCCAGCACACCTACAGTAAAGAGCTCCTACGAGCAGTACGTC.

V usage is TRBV7-6 and J usage is TRBJ2-1, with TRBD2 matching over 7 bases. Germline CDR1 SGHVS, CDR2 FNYEAQ. Trimming removed 5 bases from V and 5 bases from J; junction bases left unmatched: 9. The CDR3 runs 15 residues. DNA of the CDR3: TGTGCCAGCAGCCCGGAAAGCGGGGTCAACAATGAGCAGTTCTTC. Its translation is CASSPESGVNNEQFF.

The table lists this clonotype with many counts. The chain combines TRBV29-1 with TRBJ2-1; 11 bases fit TRBD2. The junction had 1 base not matched to a gene; V was cut back by 3 bases and J by 3 bases. There are 14 residues in the CDR3. Germline CDR1 is SQVTM and CDR2 is ANQGSEA. The CDR3 loop is CSVDGTSGYNEQFF. CDR3 coding DNA: TGCAGCGTTGACGGGACTAGCGGCTACAATGAGCAGTTCTTC.

The V gene is TRBV4-2, the J gene TRBJ2-7; tentatively, D is TRBD1 (5 bases). This CDR3 spans 14 amino acids. Trimming cost V 0 bases and J 3 bases, with 9 bases left between them. CDR1 is LGHNA, CDR2 YNFKEQ, per germline. The CDR3 is CASSQEGLVYEQYF. CDR3 nucleotides: TGTGCCAGCAGCCAAGAGGGGCTAGTCTACGAGCAGTACTTC.

This clonotype was picked up many times. The chain links TRBV2 to TRBJ1-4; D ambiguous. The V gene's germline CDR1 is SNHLY and CDR2 FYNNEI. The CDR3 runs to 14 residues. V was shortened by 8 bases and J by 8 bases, with 18 bases between the two germline ends. CDR3 sequence reads: CASWETAPLEKLFF. The CDR3 DNA is TGTGCCAGCTGGGAGACTGCCCCTTTGGAAAAACTGTTTTTT.

The sample holds a few counts of this clonotype. The V gene is TRBV2, the J gene TRBJ2-3, with D unclear. Trimming removed 11 bases at V and 2 bases at J, with 5 bases between. From germline, CDR1 is SNHLY and CDR2 FYNNEI. The length of the CDR3 is 10 residues. Here the CDR3 reads CARYTDTQYF. CDR3 bases: TGTGCCCGATACACAGATACGCAGTATTTT.

This clonotype has at least ten counts. The chain joins TRBV7-9 to TRBJ2-7; D unclear. This CDR3 comprises 13 residues. Germline CDR1 is SEHNR and CDR2 is FQNEAQ (reference sequence). V lost 1 base and J lost 5, with 9 bases in between. DNA of the CDR3: TGTGCCAGCAGCTTAGGTCCGGGCGACGAGCAGTACTTC. It yields the protein CASSLGPGDEQYF.

The sample holds a few counts of this clonotype. CDR3 amino acids: CASKAGSTDTQYF. In DNA, the CDR3 is TGCGCCAGCAAAGCGGGGAGTACAGATACGCAGTATTTT. V is TRBV4-1 and J is TRBJ2-3; 7 bases align to TRBD2. This CDR3 has 13 amino acids. CDR1 and CDR2 (germline): MGHRA, YSYEKL. V lost 7 bases, J lost 3 bases, and 4 bases stayed unmatched.

The chain uses TRBV4-1 and TRBJ1-4; D remains unclear. The germline V gene has CDR1 MGHRA and CDR2 YSYEKL. The germline V and J ends were trimmed by 9 bases and 7 bases, with 15 bases remaining between them. The length of the CDR3 is 13 residues. The CDR3 is CASLKAGGEKLFF. The CDR3 DNA reads TGCGCCAGTCTGAAGGCGGGAGGTGAAAAACTGTTTTTT.

This clonotype was counted between two and nine times. J is TRBJ2-1 and V is TRBV20-1; 14 nucleotides agree with TRBD2. CDR1 and CDR2 from the germline V gene are DFQATT and SNEGSKA (reference sequence). The V and J ends lost 3 bases and 0 bases, in that order; junction bases with no gene match: 7. The CDR3 runs to 18 residues. The CDR3 protein is CSARPGTSGSHSYNEQFF. The CDR3 DNA is TGCAGTGCTAGGCCCGGGACTAGCGGGAGCCACTCCTACAATGAGCAGTTCTTC.

There are many counts of this clonotype. V is TRBV2 and J is TRBJ2-1; maybe TRBD1 (6 bases). Germline-derived CDR1 and CDR2 are SNHLY and FYNNEI. V shed 10 bases and J shed 3 bases, with 10 bases lying between them. The CDR3 length is 12 residues. This CDR3 reads CATETGYNEQFF. The CDR3 bases are TGTGCCACAGAGACAGGCTACAATGAGCAGTTCTTC.

This clonotype has more than one count but fewer than ten. The chain couples TRBV7-9 to TRBJ2-5; D call uncertain. The germline gives CDR1 SEHNR, CDR2 FQNEAQ (reference sequence). The V and J ends lost 1 base and 1 base respectively, with 10 bases between them. The CDR3 sequence is 15 residues long. CDR3 bases: TGTGCCAGCAGCTTAGAGGGCTGGACCCAAGAGACCCAGTACTTC. Protein product: CASSLEGWTQETQYF.

The chain has TRBV2 and TRBJ2-7; D not certain. CDR1 and CDR2 from the germline V gene are SNHLY and FYNNEI. Trimming removed 7 bases at V and 4 bases at J, with 5 bases between. This CDR3 region has 10 residues. This CDR3 is CASKEYEQYF. CDR3 DNA: TGTGCCAGCAAAGAGTACGAGCAGTACTTC.

This chain uses TRBV20-1 with TRBJ2-1; 8 nucleotides match TRBD2. CDR3 length: 18 amino acids. The junction had 15 bases not matched to a gene; V was cut back by 5 bases and J by 0 bases. Germline V gene sequence: CDR1 DFQATT, CDR2 SNEGSKA (reference sequence). CDR3 region: CSARNTLAGLSSYNEQFF. Written as DNA, the CDR3 is TGCAGTGCTCGCAATACTTTAGCGGGACTGAGCTCCTACAATGAGCAGTTCTTC.

This clonotype was seen ten or more times. The chain carries TRBV7-6 and TRBJ2-1; TRBD1 is a possible D gene (5 bases). Trimming took off 5 bases at V and 7 bases at J, with 12 bases between the two ends. The CDR3 is made up of 13 amino acids. Germline assignment: CDR1 SGHVS and CDR2 FNYEAQ. The CDR3 loop is CASSLQGSNEQFF. CDR3 nucleotides: TGTGCCAGCAGCCTCCAGGGATCGAATGAGCAGTTCTTC.

This clonotype has just a few counts. The gene calls are TRBV28 and TRBJ2-7, with TRBD2 identical over 8 bases. The V gene end was trimmed by 6 bases and the J gene end by 3 bases; junction bases not matched to a gene: 7. The CDR3 loop spans 14 amino acids. Germline V gives CDR1 MDHEN, CDR2 SYDVKM. CDR3 amino acids: CASSQLAANYEQYF. DNA of the CDR3: TGTGCCAGCAGCCAACTAGCGGCGAACTACGAGCAGTACTTC.